Given below is one T cell receptor (beta chain) in context. Its antigen is as yet unknown. Time point in this sample: week 5, during vaccination. Each dose of the vaccine consisted of 300 ug of mutant IDH1 20-mer peptide, with topical imiquimod. Produced via immunoSEQ multiplex PCR; TCRdb's table is partial and in-frame only. This table holds 40,000 or so clones, about 89% found once. V dropped 5 bases and J dropped 3; count of bases not matched to a gene: 4. CDR3 size: 13 residues. Germline values: CDR1 SGHNT, CDR2 YYREEE (reference sequence). This sample is drawn from a study of a mutant IDH1 vaccine in newly diagnosed glioma. Findings and limits, study-wide: Pseudoprogression seemed unlinked to shifts in top peripheral T cell clonotypes.

The input for sequencing was PBMCs, taken from a glioma patient whose treatment included an IDH1 peptide vaccine. The chain carries TRBV5-4 and TRBJ2-5; 7 bases fit TRBD1. This TCR was sampled from a man in his fifties with glioma. The CDR3 reads CASSPGTEETQYF. CDR3 bases: TGTGCCAGCAGTCCCGGGACAGAAGAGACCCAGTACTTC.